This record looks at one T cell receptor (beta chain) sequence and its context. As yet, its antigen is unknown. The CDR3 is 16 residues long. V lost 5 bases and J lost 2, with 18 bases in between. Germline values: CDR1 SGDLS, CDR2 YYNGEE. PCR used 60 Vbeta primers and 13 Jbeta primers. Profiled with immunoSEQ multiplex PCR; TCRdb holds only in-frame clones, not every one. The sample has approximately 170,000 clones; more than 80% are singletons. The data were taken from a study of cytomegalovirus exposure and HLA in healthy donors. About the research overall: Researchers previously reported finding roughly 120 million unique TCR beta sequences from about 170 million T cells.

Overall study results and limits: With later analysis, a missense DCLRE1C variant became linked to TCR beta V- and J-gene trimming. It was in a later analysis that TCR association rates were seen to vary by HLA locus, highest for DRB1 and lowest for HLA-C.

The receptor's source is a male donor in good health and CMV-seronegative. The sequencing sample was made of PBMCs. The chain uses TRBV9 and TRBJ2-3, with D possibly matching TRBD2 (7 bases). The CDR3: CASSGGWGGPTDTQYF. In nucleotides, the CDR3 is TGTGCCAGCAGTGGAGGGTGGGGGGGCCCCACAGATACGCAGTATTTT.